The clone carrying this T cell receptor (beta chain) was counted at least ten times. With 6 bases clipped from V and 5 bases from J, the junction kept 6 bases outside the gene matches. Per germline, CDR1 SNHLY and CDR2 FYNNEI. This CDR3 contains 13 residues. TCR beta CDR3 regions were amplified from RNA transcripts. RT-PCR in the first round (using the HTBI primer set) targeted the TCR CDR3. TCRdb re-derived calls from the multiplex PCR reads in MiXCR, one entry per CDR3 protein. The table lists about 690,000 distinct CDR3 sequences, approximately 15% of them singletons. This specimen comes from a study of T cells in Graves' hyperthyroidism and ophthalmopathy.

The source material was blood. The source of this sequence is a middle-aged man with Graves' hyperthyroidism. The gene calls are TRBV2 and TRBJ2-7, with 8 bases fitting TRBD1. The chain's CDR3 is CASSGDRFDEQYF. CDR3 in DNA: TGTGCCAGCAGCGGGGACAGGTTCGACGAGCAGTACTTC.